Listed here are 5 T cell receptor beta chains from one sample, sequenced in a study of blood T cell repertoires in COVID-19. The table came from immunoSEQ multiplex PCR; TCRdb's copy has only in-frame clones and leaves some out. The sample comprises roughly 290,000 clones, around 90% of which are singletons, and 1.7% rests with the top ten. The sample comprised PBMCs or T cells enriched from blood (not recorded which). These receptors came from a woman aged 18-29 years with acute COVID-19.

The chain couples TRBV5-4 to TRBJ2-2, with 12 bases identical to TRBD1. CDR1 and CDR2 (germline): SGHNT, YYREEE (reference sequence). The CDR3 totals 15 residues. V lost 0 bases to trimming and J lost 15 bases; unmatched junction nucleotides: 9. The CDR3 nucleotides read TGTGCCAGCAGCTTGGCCGGGACAGGGGGCTCCATGGTGTTTTTT. This translates into CASSLAGTGGSMVFF.

The V call is TRBV18, the J call TRBJ1-1; 8 nucleotides line up with TRBD1. The CDR3 covers 13 residues. V dropped 7 bases and J dropped 3; count of bases not matched to a gene: 4. In germline, CDR1 is KGHSH, CDR2 LQKENI. The chain's CDR3 is CASLGQGDTEAFF. In nucleotides, the CDR3 is TGTGCCAGCTTAGGACAGGGTGACACTGAAGCTTTCTTT.

The rearrangement links TRBV10-3 to TRBJ1-2; 9 bases agree with TRBD1. The CDR3 has 15 residues. In germline, CDR1 is ENHRY, CDR2 SYGVKD. The J segment lost 4 bases and the V segment lost 0 bases, leaving 3 bases of the junction unmatched. The CDR3 nucleotides are TGTGCCATCAGTGAGTCTCCGGGACAGGGCTATGGCTACACCTTC. Translating it yields CAISESPGQGYGYTF.

The rearrangement uses TRBV5-8 and TRBJ2-3; maybe TRBD1 (6 bases). Germline V gene sequence: CDR1 SGHTS, CDR2 YDEGEE. V was trimmed by 4 bases and J by 2 bases, leaving 20 bases between them. There are 17 residues in the CDR3. The CDR3 bases are TGTGCCAGCAGCAAAAATGGGGGCCAGCTACTCACAGATACGCAGTATTTT. Protein sequence: CASSKNGGQLLTDTQYF. Looking up the rest from reference TRBV5-8 and TRBJ2-3 gives the full variable domain: EAGVTQSPTHLIKTRGQQATLRCSPISGHTSVYWYQQALGLGLQFLLWYDEGEERNRGNFPPRFSGRQFPNYSSELNVNALELEDSALYLCASSKNGGQLLTDTQYFGPGTRLTVL.

The chain couples TRBV13 to TRBJ2-1, with 7 bases identical to TRBD2. Germline V gene data show CDR1 as PRHDT and CDR2 as FYEKMQ (reference sequence). V shed 1 base and J 10 bases; nucleotides not matched to a gene: 10. This CDR3 has 15 residues. The CDR3 sequence is CASSLVASGSLEQFF. The CDR3 bases are TGTGCCAGCAGCTTAGTCGCTAGCGGAAGTCTGGAGCAGTTCTTC.